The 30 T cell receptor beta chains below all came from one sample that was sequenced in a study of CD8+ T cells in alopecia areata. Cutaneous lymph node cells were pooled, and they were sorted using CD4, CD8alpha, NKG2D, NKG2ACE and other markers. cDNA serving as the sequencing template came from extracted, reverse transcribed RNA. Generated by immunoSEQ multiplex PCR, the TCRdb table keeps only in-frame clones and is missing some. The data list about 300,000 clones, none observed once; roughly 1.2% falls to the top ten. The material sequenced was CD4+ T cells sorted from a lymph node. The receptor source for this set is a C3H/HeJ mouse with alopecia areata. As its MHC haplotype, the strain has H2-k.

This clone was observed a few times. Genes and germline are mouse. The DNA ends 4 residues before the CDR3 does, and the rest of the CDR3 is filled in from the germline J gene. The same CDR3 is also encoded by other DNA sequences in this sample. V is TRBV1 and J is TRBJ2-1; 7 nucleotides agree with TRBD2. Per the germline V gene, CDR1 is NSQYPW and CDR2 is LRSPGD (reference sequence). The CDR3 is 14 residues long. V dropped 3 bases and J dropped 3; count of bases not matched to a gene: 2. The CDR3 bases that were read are TGCACCTGCAGTGCGGGGACTGTCTATGCT. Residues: CTCSAGTVYA. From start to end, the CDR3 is CTCSAGTVYAEQFF. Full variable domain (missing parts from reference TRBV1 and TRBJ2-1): VTLLEQNPRWRLVPRGQAVNLRCILKNSQYPWMSWYQQDLQKQLQWLFTLRSPGDKEVKSLPGADYLATRVTDTELRLQVANMSQGRTLYCTCSAGTVYAEQFFGPGTRLTVL.

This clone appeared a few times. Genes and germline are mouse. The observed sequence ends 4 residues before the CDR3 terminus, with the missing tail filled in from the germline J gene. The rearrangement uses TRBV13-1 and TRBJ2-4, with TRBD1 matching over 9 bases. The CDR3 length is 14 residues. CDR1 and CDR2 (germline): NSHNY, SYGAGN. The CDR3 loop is CASSLQGARNTLYF. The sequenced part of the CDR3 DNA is TGTGCCAGCAGTCTACAGGGGGCGAGGAAC.

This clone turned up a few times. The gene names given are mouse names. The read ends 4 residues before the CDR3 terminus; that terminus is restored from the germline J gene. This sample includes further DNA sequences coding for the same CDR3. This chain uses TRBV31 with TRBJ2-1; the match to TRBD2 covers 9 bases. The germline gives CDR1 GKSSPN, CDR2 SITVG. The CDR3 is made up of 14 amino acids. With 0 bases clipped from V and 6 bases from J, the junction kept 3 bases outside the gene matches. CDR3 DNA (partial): TGTGCCTGGAGTCTAGTGGGGGGGCTTGCT. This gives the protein CAWSLVGGLA. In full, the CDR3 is CAWSLVGGLAEQFF.

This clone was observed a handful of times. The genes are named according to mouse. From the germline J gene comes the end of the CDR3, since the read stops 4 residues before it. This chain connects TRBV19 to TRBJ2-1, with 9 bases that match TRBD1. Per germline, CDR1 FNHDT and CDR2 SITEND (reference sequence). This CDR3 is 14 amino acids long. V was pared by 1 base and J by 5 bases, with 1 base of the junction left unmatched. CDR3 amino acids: CASSIRDRDAEQFF. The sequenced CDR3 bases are TGTGCCAGCAGTATACGGGACAGGGATGCT.

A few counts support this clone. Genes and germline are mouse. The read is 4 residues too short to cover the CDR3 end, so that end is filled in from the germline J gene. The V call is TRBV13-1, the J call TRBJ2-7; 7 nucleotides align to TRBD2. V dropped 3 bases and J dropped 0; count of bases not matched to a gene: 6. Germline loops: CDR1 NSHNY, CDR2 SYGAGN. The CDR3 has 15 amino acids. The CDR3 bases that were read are TGTGCCAGCAGTGGGTCTGGGGGAAGCTCCTAT. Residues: CASSGSGGSSY. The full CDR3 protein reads CASSGSGGSSYEQYF.

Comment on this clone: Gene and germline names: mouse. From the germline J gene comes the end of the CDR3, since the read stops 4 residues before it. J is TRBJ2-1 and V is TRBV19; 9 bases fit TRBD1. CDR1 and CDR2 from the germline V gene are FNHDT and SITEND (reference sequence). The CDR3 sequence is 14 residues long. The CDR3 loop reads CASSKQGAGAEQFF. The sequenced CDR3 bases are TGTGCCAGCAGTAAACAGGGGGCGGGGGCT.

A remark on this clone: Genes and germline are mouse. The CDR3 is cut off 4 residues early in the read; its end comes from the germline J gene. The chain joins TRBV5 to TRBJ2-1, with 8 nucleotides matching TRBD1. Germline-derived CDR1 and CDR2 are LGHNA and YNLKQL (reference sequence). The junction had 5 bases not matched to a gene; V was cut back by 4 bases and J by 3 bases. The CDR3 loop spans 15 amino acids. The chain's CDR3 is CASSPDRGGYAEQFF. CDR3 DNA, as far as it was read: TGTGCCAGCAGCCCAGACAGGGGAGGCTATGCT.

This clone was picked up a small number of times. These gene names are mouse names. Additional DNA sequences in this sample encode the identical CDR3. The CDR3 is CTCSADMGSAETLYF. Partial CDR3 DNA: TGCACCTGCAGTGCAGATATGGGTAGTGCAGAA. The rearrangement uses TRBV1 and TRBJ2-3, with no clear D. The CDR3 end falls 4 residues outside the read, so it is completed with the germline J gene. Looked up from germline, CDR1 is NSQYPW and CDR2 is LRSPGD (reference sequence). V lost 0 bases to trimming and J lost 0 bases, with 7 bases between them. The CDR3 is 15 residues long.

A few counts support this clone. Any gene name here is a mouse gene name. Incomplete CDR3 DNA: TGTGCTAGCAGTTTGTCTAACACA. Its translation: CASSLSNT. The CDR3 as a whole reads CASSLSNTEVFF. This chain uses TRBV29 with TRBJ1-1, with unresolved D. The sequence runs out 4 residues before the end of the CDR3; the remainder is reconstructed from the germline J gene. Germline CDR1 MSHET, CDR2 SYDVDS. V lost 3 bases and J 2 bases, leaving 4 bases between the germline ends. The CDR3 has 12 amino acids.

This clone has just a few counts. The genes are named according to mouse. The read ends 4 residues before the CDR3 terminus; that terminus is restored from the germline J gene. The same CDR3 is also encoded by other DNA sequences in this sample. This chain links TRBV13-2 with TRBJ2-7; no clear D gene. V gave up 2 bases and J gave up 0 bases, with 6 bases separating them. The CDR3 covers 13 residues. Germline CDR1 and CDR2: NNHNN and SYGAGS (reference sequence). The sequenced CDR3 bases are TGTGCCAGCGGTGACAGGAGCTCCTAT. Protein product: CASGDRSSY. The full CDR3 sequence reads CASGDRSSYEQYF.

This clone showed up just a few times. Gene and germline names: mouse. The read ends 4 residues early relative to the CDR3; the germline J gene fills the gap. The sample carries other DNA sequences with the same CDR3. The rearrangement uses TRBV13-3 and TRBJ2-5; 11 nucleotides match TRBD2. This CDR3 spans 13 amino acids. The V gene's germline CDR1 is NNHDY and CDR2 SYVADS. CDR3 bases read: TGTGCCAGCAGTCGGGACTGGGGGGAC. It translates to CASSRDWGD. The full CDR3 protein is CASSRDWGDTQYF. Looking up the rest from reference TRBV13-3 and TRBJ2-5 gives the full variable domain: EAAVTQSPRSKVAVTGGKVTLSCHQTNNHDYMYWYRQDTGHGLRLIHYSYVADSTEKGDIPDGYKASRPSQENFSLILELASLSQTAVYFCASSRDWGDTQYFGPGTRLLVL.

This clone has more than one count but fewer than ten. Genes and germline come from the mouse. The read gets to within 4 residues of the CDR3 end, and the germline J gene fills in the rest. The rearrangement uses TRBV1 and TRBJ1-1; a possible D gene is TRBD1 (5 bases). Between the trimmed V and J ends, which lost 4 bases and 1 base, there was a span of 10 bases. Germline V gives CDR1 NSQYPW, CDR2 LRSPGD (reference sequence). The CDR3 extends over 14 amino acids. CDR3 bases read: TGCACCTGCAGTGTCAGACAGCTAAACACA. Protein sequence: CTCSVRQLNT. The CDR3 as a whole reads CTCSVRQLNTEVFF. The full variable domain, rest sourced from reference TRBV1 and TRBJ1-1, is VTLLEQNPRWRLVPRGQAVNLRCILKNSQYPWMSWYQQDLQKQLQWLFTLRSPGDKEVKSLPGADYLATRVTDTELRLQVANMSQGRTLYCTCSVRQLNTEVFFGKGTRLTVV.

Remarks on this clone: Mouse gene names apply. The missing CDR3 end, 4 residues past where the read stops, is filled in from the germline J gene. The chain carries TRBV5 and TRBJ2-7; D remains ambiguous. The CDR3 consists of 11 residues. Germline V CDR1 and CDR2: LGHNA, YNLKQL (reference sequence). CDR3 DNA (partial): TGTGCCAGCAGAGCAGGATAT. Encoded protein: CASRAGY. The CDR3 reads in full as CASRAGYEQYF.

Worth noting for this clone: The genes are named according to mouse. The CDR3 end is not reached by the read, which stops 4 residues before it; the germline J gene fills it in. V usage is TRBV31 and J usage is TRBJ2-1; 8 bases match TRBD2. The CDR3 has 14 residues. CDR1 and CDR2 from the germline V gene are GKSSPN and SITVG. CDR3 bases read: TGTGCCTGGAGTCTTGGCTGGGGGGATCCT. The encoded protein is CAWSLGWGDP. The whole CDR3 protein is CAWSLGWGDPEQFF.

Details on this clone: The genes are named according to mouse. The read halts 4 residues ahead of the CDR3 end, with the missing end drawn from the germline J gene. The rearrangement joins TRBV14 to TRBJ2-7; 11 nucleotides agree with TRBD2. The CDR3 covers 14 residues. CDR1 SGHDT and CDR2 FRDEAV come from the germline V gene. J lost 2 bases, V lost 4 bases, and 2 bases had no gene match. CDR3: CASSRTGGTYEQYF. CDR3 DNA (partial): TGTGCCAGCAGTCGGACTGGGGGGACCTAT.

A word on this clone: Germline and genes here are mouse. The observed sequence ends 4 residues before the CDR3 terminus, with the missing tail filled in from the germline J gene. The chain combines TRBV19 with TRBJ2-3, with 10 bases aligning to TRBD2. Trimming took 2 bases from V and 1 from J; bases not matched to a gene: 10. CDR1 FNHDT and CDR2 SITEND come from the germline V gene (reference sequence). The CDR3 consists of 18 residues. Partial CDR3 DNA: TGTGCCAGCAGTATCGGCCTGGGGGGGCGCAAAGGTGCAGAA. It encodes CASSIGLGGRKGAE. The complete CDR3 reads CASSIGLGGRKGAETLYF.

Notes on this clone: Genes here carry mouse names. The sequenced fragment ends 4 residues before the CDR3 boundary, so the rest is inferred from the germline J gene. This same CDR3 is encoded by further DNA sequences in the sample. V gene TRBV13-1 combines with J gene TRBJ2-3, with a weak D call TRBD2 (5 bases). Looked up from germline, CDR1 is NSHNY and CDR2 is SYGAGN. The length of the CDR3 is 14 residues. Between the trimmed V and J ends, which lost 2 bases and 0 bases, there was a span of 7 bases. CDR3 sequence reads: CASSETGSAETLYF. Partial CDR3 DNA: TGTGCCAGCAGTGAAACTGGTAGTGCAGAA.

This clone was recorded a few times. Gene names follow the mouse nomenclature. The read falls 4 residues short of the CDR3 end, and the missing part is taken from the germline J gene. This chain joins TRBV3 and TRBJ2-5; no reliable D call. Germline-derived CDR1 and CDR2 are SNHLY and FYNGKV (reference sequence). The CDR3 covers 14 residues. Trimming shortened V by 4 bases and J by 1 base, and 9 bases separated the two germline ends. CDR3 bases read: TGTGCCAGCAGCTCATCGAGGGACCAAGAC. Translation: CASSSSRDQD. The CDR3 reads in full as CASSSSRDQDTQYF.

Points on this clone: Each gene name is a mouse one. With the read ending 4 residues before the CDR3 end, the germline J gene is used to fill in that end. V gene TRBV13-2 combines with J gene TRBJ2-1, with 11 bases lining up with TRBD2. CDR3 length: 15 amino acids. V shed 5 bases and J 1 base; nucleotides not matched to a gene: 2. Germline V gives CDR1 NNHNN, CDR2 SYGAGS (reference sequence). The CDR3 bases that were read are TGTGCCAGCGGGAGACTGGGGGGGAACTATGCT. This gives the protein CASGRLGGNYA. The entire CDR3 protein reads CASGRLGGNYAEQFF.

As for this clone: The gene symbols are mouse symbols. The part of the CDR3 DNA that was read is TGCACCTGCAGTGCAGTGGGGGACTGGGGGTCCTAT. Encoded protein: CTCSAVGDWGSY. The CDR3 as a whole reads CTCSAVGDWGSYEQYF. This rearrangement joins TRBV1 to TRBJ2-7, with 11 bases lining up with TRBD2. The read ends 4 residues shy of where the CDR3 ends; the end is completed using the germline J gene. This CDR3 spans 16 amino acids. Losses at the gene ends were 1 base for V and 1 base for J; bases not matched to a gene: 3. The germline gives CDR1 NSQYPW, CDR2 LRSPGD (reference sequence).

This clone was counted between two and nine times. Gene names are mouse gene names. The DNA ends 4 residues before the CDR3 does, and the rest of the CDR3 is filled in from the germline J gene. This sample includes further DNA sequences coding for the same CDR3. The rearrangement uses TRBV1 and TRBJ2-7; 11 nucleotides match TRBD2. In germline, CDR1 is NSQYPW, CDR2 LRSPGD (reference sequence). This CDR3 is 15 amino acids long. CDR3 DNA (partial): TGCACCTGCAGTGCTCCCACTGGGGGGGCTTAT. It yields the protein CTCSAPTGGAY. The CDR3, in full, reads CTCSAPTGGAYEQYF.

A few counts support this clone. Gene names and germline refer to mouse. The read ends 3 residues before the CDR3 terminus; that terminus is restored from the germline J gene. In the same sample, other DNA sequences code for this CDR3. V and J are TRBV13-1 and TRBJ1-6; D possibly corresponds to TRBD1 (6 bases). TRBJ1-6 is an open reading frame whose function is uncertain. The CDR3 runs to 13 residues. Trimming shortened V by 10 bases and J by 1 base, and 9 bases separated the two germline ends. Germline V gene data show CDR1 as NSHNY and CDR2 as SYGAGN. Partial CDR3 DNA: TGTGCCGCGGGGGGCTCCTATAATTCGCCC. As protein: CAAGGSYNSP. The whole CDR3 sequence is CAAGGSYNSPLYF.

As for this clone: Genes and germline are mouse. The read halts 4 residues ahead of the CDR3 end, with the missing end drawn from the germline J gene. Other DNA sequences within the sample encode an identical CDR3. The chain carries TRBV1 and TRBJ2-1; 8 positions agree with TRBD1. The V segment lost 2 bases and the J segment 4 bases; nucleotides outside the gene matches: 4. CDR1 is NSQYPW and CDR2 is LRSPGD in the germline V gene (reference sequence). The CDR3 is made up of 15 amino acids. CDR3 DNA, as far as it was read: TGCACCTGCAGTGCACCCGGGACAGGTTATGCT. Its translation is CTCSAPGTGYA. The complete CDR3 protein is CTCSAPGTGYAEQFF.

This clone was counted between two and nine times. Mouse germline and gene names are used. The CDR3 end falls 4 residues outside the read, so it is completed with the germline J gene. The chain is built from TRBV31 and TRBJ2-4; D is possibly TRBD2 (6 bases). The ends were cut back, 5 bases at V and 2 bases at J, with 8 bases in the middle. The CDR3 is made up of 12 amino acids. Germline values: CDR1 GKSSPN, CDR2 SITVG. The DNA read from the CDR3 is TGTGCCTGGGGACTGATTCAAAAC. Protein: CAWGLIQN. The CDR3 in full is CAWGLIQNTLYF. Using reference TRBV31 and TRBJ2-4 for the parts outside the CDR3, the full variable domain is AQTIHQWPVAEIKAVGSPLSLGCTIKGKSSPNLYWYWQATGGTLQQLFYSITVGQVESVVQLNLSASRPKDDQFILSTEKLLLSHSGFYLCAWGLIQNTLYFGAGTRLSVL.

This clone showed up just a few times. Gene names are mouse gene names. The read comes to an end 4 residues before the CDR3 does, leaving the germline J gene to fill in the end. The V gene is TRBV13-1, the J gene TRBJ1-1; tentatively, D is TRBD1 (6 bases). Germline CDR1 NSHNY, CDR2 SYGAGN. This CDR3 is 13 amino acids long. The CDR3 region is CASSDAGEPEVFF. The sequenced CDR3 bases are TGTGCCAGCAGTGATGCAGGGGAGCCA.

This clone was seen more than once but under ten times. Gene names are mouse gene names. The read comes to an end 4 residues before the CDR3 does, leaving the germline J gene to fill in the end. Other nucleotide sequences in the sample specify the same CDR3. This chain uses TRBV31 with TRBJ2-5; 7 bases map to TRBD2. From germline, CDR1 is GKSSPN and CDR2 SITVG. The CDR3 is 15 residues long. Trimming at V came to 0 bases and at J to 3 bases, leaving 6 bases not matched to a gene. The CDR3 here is CAWSLGGGRQDTQYF. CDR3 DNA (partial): TGTGCCTGGAGTCTTGGTGGGGGGAGGCAAGAC.

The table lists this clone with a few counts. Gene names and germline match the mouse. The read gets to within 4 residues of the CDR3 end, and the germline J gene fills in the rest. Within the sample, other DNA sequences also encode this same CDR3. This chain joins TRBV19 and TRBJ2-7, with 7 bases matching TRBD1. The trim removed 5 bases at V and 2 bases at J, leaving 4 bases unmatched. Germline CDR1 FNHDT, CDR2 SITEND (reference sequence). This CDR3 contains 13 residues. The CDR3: CASRPGQTYEQYF. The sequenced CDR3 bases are TGTGCCAGCAGGCCGGGACAGACCTAT.

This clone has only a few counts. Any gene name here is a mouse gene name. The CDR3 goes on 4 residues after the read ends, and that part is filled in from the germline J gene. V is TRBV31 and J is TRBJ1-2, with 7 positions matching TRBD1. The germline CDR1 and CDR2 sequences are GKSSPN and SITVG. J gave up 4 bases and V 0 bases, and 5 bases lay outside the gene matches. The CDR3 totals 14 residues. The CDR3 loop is CAWSLQGSSSDYTF. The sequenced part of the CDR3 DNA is TGTGCCTGGAGTCTACAGGGGAGTAGCTCC.

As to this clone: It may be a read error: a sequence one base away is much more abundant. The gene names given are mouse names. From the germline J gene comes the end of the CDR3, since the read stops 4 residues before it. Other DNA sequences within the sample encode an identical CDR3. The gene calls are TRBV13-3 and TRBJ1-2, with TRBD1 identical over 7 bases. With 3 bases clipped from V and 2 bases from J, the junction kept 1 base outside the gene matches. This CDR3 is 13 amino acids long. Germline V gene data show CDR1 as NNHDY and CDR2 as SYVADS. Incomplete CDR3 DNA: TGTGCCAGCAGTGCGACAGGGAACTCC. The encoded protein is CASSATGNS. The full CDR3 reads CASSATGNSDYTF.

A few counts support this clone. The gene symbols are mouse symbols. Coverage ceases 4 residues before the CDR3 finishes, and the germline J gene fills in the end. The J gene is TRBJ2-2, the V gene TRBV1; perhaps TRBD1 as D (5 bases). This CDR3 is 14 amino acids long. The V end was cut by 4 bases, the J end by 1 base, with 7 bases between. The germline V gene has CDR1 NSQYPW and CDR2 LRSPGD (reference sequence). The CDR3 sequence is CTCSGQKNTGQLYF. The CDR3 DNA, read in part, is TGCACCTGCAGTGGACAGAAAAACACCGGG.